What follows are 15 T cell receptor beta chains derived from one specimen sequenced in a study of blood T cells in healthy people across ages. Using a J-beta primer mix together with a sample-barcoded 5' primer, a second PCR was run for about 6 to 11 cycles. MiXCR, run by TCRdb on the 5' RACE reads, gives a single entry per CDR3 protein. The data show about 1.7 million distinct CDR3 sequences, roughly 27% seen once. The sample taken for sequencing was blood. The receptor set was obtained from a woman in her thirties in good health.

The rearrangement joins TRBV6-1 to TRBJ2-1; maybe TRBD2 (6 bases). The CDR3 extends over 15 amino acids. With 3 bases removed from V and 7 bases from J, the gap between germline ends came to 16 bases. Per the germline V gene, CDR1 is MNHNS and CDR2 is SASEGT. The CDR3 bases are TGTGCCAGCAGTGATAATGGCCCTGGGGGGAATGAGCAGTTCTTC. Protein sequence: CASSDNGPGGNEQFF.

As concerns this clonotype: In this CDR3 the conserved last residue, phenylalanine or tryptophan, is missing, so a read error is likely. No DNA is shown, since the ends of the CDR3 on it are uncertain; the CDR3 is the one TCRdb lists. The rearrangement uses TRBV7-2 and TRBJ2-3. The CDR3 spans 14 amino acids, including both terminal residues. Germline lookup yields CDR1 SGHTA and CDR2 FQGNSA. CDR3 region: CASSPTGSTDTQDC.

This clonotype came up a few times. The chain combines TRBV7-9 with TRBJ2-1, with 8 bases fitting TRBD1. The CDR3 contains 15 residues. Germline assignment: CDR1 SEHNR and CDR2 FQNEAQ (reference sequence). V was pared by 4 bases and J by 10 bases, with 12 bases of the junction left unmatched. Here the CDR3 DNA reads TGTGCCAGCAGCTCTACCGGGACAGGCCCGCCCGAGCAGTTCTTC. This codes for CASSSTGTGPPEQFF.

This clonotype was counted many times. The chain recombines TRBV9 with TRBJ1-2; 7 bases map to TRBD1. CDR3 size: 17 residues. V shed 0 bases, J shed 6 bases, and the junction held 14 bases outside the gene matches. Per the germline V gene, CDR1 is SGDLS and CDR2 is YYNGEE. The CDR3 bases are TGTGCCAGCAGCGTAGCTACCCGCGCCACAGGGGCGCATGGCTACACCTTC. Translated: CASSVATRATGAHGYTF.

This chain uses TRBV24-1 with TRBJ2-3, with 8 bases lining up with TRBD2. After removal of 4 bases from V and 2 bases from J, the junction contained 1 base not matched to a gene. Germline V CDR1 and CDR2: KGHDR, SFDVKD. The CDR3 runs 14 residues. The DNA for the CDR3 is TGTGCCACCAGTGAGCGGGGGGACACAGATACGCAGTATTTT. It encodes CATSERGDTDTQYF.

This clonotype has a handful of counts. The chain employs TRBV6-2 or TRBV6-3 and TRBJ2-5; the match to TRBD2 covers 13 bases. Germline V gene sequence: CDR1 MNHEY, CDR2 SVGEGT. CDR3 length: 16 residues. Trimming at V came to 5 bases and at J to 11 bases, leaving 14 bases not matched to a gene. The CDR3 loop reads CASSQPTSGRPIEQYF. CDR3 bases: TGTGCCAGCAGTCAACCGACTAGCGGGAGGCCCATTGAGCAGTACTTC.

Regarding this clonotype: This may come from a read error, since a much larger clone is one base off. The chain links TRBV7-9 to TRBJ1-2, with TRBD1 matching over 7 bases. Germline lookup yields CDR1 SEHNR and CDR2 FQNEAQ (reference sequence). The CDR3 is 14 residues long. Written as DNA, the CDR3 is TGTGCCGGCAGCCCACGGGACAGCCTCTATGGCTACACCTTC. Amino acid sequence: CAGSPRDSLYGYTF.

This clonotype was detected ten times or more. The rearrangement uses TRBV5-5 and TRBJ2-1; 13 bases fit TRBD2. Germline V gene sequence: CDR1 SGHKS, CDR2 YYEKEE (reference sequence). With V trimmed by 4 bases and J by 9 bases, 7 bases remained unmatched. The CDR3 covers 15 residues. CDR3 DNA: TGTGCCAGCAGCCTGGGGACTAGCGGGATCGGTGAGCAGTTCTTC. Protein sequence: CASSLGTSGIGEQFF.

The rearrangement links TRBV2 to TRBJ2-2, with TRBD1 matching over 7 bases. V shed 6 bases, J shed 4 bases, and the junction held 8 bases outside the gene matches. Germline V CDR1 and CDR2: SNHLY, FYNNEI. This CDR3 region has 15 residues. CDR3 nucleotide sequence: TGTGCCAGCAGAAGTAGGTCAGGGGGCACCGGGGAGCTGTTTTTT. Translating it yields CASRSRSGGTGELFF. Looking up the rest from reference TRBV2 and TRBJ2-2 gives the full variable domain: EPEVTQTPSHQVTQMGQEVILRCVPISNHLYFYWYRQILGQKVEFLVSFYNNEISEKSEIFDDQFSVERPDGSNFTLKIRSTKLEDSAMYFCASRSRSGGTGELFFGEGSRLTVL.

This clonotype has a handful of counts. The V call is TRBV5-5, the J call TRBJ2-1, with 10 bases fitting TRBD2. V lost 9 bases, J lost 12 bases, and 6 bases stayed unmatched. The CDR3 length is 11 residues. Germline V gene data show CDR1 as SGHKS and CDR2 as YYEKEE (reference sequence). The CDR3 bases are TGTGCCACTACCAGCGGGGGGGTGCAGTTCTTC. It specifies CATTSGGVQFF.

In its sample, this clonotype was seen a few times. The CDR3 reads CASSYSGGRARNEQFF. The CDR3 DNA is TGTGCCAGCAGTTACTCGGGCGGGAGGGCCAGGAATGAGCAGTTCTTC. This chain connects TRBV6-5 to TRBJ2-1; 9 nucleotides line up with TRBD2. The CDR3 loop spans 16 amino acids. Germline CDR1 and CDR2: MNHEY and SVGAGI. V shed 0 bases, J shed 7 bases, and the junction held 7 bases outside the gene matches.

Of note for this clonotype: This may come from a read error, since a much larger clone is one base off. The chain carries TRBV5-1 and TRBJ2-4; D may be TRBD1 (6 bases). This CDR3 has 16 residues. Germline V gene data show CDR1 as SGHRS and CDR2 as YFSETQ. The V end was cut by 4 bases, the J end by 0 bases, with 14 bases between. The CDR3 DNA follows: TGCGCCAGCAGCCTTGGACAGTTAGGAGCCAAAAACATTCAGTACTTC. Translation: CASSLGQLGAKNIQYF.

The rearrangement uses TRBV5-1 and TRBJ1-1; 11 bases map to TRBD1. Germline loops: CDR1 SGHRS, CDR2 YFSETQ. This CDR3 spans 18 amino acids. The ends lost 2 bases at V and 4 bases at J; junction bases unmatched: 13. DNA of the CDR3: TGCGCCAGCAGCTTTCCTCCCGGGACAGGGGGTCCAAGCACTGAAGCTTTCTTT. Translated, it gives CASSFPPGTGGPSTEAFF.

The chain recombines TRBV27 with TRBJ1-1; TRBD1 is a possible D gene (6 bases). This CDR3 has 13 amino acids. Trimming took off 5 bases at V and 3 bases at J, with 10 bases between the two ends. Germline V lookup: CDR1 MNHEY, CDR2 SMNVEV (reference sequence). The CDR3 spells CASSAHRDTEAFF. The DNA of the CDR3 is TGTGCCAGCAGTGCCCACAGGGACACTGAAGCTTTCTTT.

A note on this clonotype: At one of its ends the junction is not consistent with the germline gene, which may arise from a read error. The CDR3 sequence: CSVGQIVGNERFF. The CDR3, as DNA: TGCAGCGTTGGACAGATTGTTGGGAATGAGCGGTTCTTC. The chain couples TRBV29-1 to TRBJ2-1; weak D call: TRBD1 (5 bases). Germline CDR1 and CDR2: SQVTM and ANQGSEA. The CDR3 is made up of 13 amino acids.